The rows below give T cell receptor beta chains drawn from one sample of a study of blood T cell repertoires in COVID-19. The method was immunoSEQ multiplex PCR; TCRdb's version includes in-frame clones alone and lacks a portion of them. This sample has 350,000 to 400,000 clones; approximately 90% occur once, and the top ten carry just over 0.85%. Sequences were obtained from PBMCs or T cells enriched from blood (not recorded which). Source of these receptors: a woman between 40 and 55 years old who had been exposed to COVID-19. Each CDR3 is given with its conserved first and last residue. The D gene is left open where the match is weak. Clone size is shown for a subset of rows, as once, few, many or a class of expanded clone.

size: .
D: .
V: TRBV12-5
J: TRBJ1-2
CDR3: CASGLVRQYTF
DNA: TGTGCTAGTGGTTTGGTACGACAGTACACCTTC

size: .
D: .
V: TRBV27
J: TRBJ2-1
CDR3: CASRGDSGVRVYNEQFF
DNA: TGTGCCAGCAGAGGGGACTCGGGAGTCAGGGTCTACAATGAGCAGTTCTTC

size: once
D: .
V: TRBV2
J: TRBJ2-1
CDR3: CASEKGGEQFF
DNA: TGTGCCAGCGAGAAAGGAGGTGAGCAGTTCTTC

size: .
D: .
V: TRBV10-3
J: TRBJ1-5
CDR3: CAISESAGQPQHF
DNA: TGTGCCATCAGTGAGTCAGCGGGGCAGCCCCAGCATTTT

size: .
D: .
V: TRBV12-3/TRBV12-4
J: TRBJ2-5
CDR3: CASSSTQTQYF
DNA: TGTGCCAGCAGTTCGACTCAGACCCAGTACTTC

size: .
D: TRBD2
V: TRBV5-1
J: TRBJ2-2
CDR3: CASSPLNSGGGANTGELFF
DNA: TGCGCCAGCAGCCCCCTAAATAGCGGGGGGGGAGCGAACACCGGGGAGCTGTTTTTT

size: once
D: TRBD1
V: TRBV30
J: TRBJ1-6
CDR3: CAWDGTGGSPLHF
DNA: TGTGCCTGGGACGGGACAGGTGGTTCACCCCTCCACTTT

size: .
D: .
V: TRBV7-2
J: TRBJ1-6
CDR3: CASSPRGFGSPLHF
DNA: TGTGCCAGCAGTCCAAGGGGGTTTGGTTCACCCCTCCACTTT

size: few
D: .
V: TRBV5-1
J: TRBJ2-7
CDR3: CASSPSIAYEQYF
DNA: TGCGCCAGCAGCCCTAGCATAGCCTACGAGCAGTACTTC

size: .
D: TRBD2
V: TRBV3-1/TRBV3-2
J: TRBJ2-5
CDR3: CASSQEGGLAGTQETQYF
DNA: TGTGCCAGCAGCCAAGAAGGAGGACTAGCGGGGACACAAGAGACCCAGTACTTC

size: .
D: .
V: TRBV24-1
J: TRBJ2-1
CDR3: CATSDPNYGLLEQFF
DNA: TGTGCCACCAGTGACCCAAACTACGGACTCCTTGAGCAGTTCTTC

size: .
D: .
V: TRBV19
J: TRBJ1-5
CDR3: CASSLQGQQPQHF
DNA: TGTGCCAGTAGTCTTCAGGGACAACAGCCCCAGCATTTT

size: .
D: .
V: TRBV7-2
J: TRBJ1-5
CDR3: CASSLGERTQPQHF
DNA: TGTGCCAGCAGCTTAGGGGAGAGGACCCAGCCCCAGCATTTT

size: .
D: .
V: TRBV5-1
J: TRBJ1-1
CDR3: CASSLATGNTEAFF
DNA: TGCGCCAGCAGCTTGGCTACGGGTAACACTGAAGCTTTCTTT

size: few
D: TRBD1
V: TRBV27
J: TRBJ1-1
CDR3: CASRHPQGRAFF
DNA: TGTGCCAGCCGACACCCACAGGGGAGAGCTTTCTTT